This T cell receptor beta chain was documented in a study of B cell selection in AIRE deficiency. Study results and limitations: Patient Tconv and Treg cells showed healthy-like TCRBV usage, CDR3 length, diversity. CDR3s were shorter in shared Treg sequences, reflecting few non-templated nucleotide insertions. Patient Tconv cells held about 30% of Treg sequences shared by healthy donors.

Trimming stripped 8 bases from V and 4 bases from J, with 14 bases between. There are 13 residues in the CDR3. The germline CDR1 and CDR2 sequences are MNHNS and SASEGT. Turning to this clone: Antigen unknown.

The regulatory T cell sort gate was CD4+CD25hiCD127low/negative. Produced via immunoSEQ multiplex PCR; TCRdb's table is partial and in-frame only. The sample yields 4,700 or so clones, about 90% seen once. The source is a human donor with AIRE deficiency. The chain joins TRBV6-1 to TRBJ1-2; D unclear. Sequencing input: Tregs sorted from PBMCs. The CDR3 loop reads CASLPGWFYGYTF. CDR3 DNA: TGTGCCAGCCTTCCAGGCTGGTTCTATGGCTACACCTTC.